This passage covers 26 T cell receptor beta chains from one sample sequenced in a study of OX40 agonist ivuxolimab in advanced cancers. This table comes from immunoSEQ multiplex PCR, and its TCRdb copy is limited to in-frame clones, with some not included. The profile shows more than 80,000 clones, 90% of them singletons. The sequenced sample was CD4+ or CD8+ T cells sorted from blood, obtained in a trial of the OX40 agonist ivuxolimab. The receptor set was obtained from an adult with an advanced solid tumor such as melanoma, head and neck, liver or kidney cancer.

The chain carries TRBV29-1 and TRBJ2-7, with a possible D match to TRBD2 (6 bases). V gave up 4 bases and J gave up 2 bases, with 9 bases separating them. Per germline, CDR1 SQVTM and CDR2 ANQGSEA. The CDR3 extends over 12 amino acids. CDR3 in DNA: TGCAGCGTTGGTCGGGGGACCTACGAGCAGTACTTC. Translated: CSVGRGTYEQYF.

The chain is built from TRBV11-2 and TRBJ2-3; D is ambiguous. With 4 bases removed from V and 2 bases from J, the gap between germline ends came to 10 bases. CDR1 SGHAT and CDR2 FQNNGV come from the germline V gene. The CDR3 sequence is 14 residues long. The CDR3 reads CASSSEAYTDTQYF. The DNA for the CDR3 is TGTGCCAGCAGCTCCGAGGCCTACACAGATACGCAGTATTTT.

This clone was picked up one time. This rearrangement joins TRBV19 to TRBJ1-2; the D is unclear. Trimming pared 3 bases from V and 1 base from J, leaving 6 bases between. CDR1 is LNHDA, CDR2 SQIVND, per germline (reference sequence). The CDR3 runs 13 residues. The DNA of the CDR3 is TGTGCCAGTAGTATGGCCGTTAACTATGGCTACACCTTC. As protein: CASSMAVNYGYTF.

This clone was detected only once. The CDR3 is CASSLVPSQETQYF. CDR3 bases: TGTGCCAGCAGCTTAGTCCCTAGCCAAGAGACCCAGTACTTC. The chain combines TRBV7-9 with TRBJ2-5; D is unclear. V was clipped by 1 base and J by 1 base, with 7 bases between them. The CDR3 runs 14 residues. Germline CDR1 and CDR2: SEHNR and FQNEAQ (reference sequence).

This rearrangement joins TRBV11-2 to TRBJ2-7; D is ambiguous. The CDR3 runs 15 residues. Trimming took off 0 bases at V and 3 bases at J, with 12 bases between the two ends. The germline CDR1 and CDR2 sequences are SGHAT and FQNNGV. CDR3 coding DNA: TGTGCCAGCAGCTTAGATCGGCCATTGGGCTACGAGCAGTACTTC. It codes for CASSLDRPLGYEQYF.

This chain uses TRBV6-5 with TRBJ2-2, with unresolved D. The CDR3 covers 12 residues. V was clipped by 2 bases and J by 6 bases, with 4 bases between them. Germline CDR1 and CDR2: MNHEY and SVGAGI. The CDR3 here is CASSYVPGELFF. The CDR3 nucleotides read TGTGCCAGCAGTTACGTTCCCGGGGAGCTGTTTTTT.

The chain joins TRBV7-2 to TRBJ1-5, with no clear D. Per germline, CDR1 SGHTA and CDR2 FQGNSA. Deletions cut 8 bases from V and 6 bases from J, with 29 bases between. The CDR3 loop spans 18 amino acids. This CDR3 is CASSPEPSINLKSQPQHF. In nucleotides, the CDR3 is TGTGCCAGCTCTCCGGAACCCAGTATCAACTTGAAGAGTCAGCCCCAGCATTTT.

This chain uses TRBV27 with TRBJ2-7; D is ambiguous. Trimming took 4 bases from V and 0 from J, leaving 7 bases between them. CDR1 is MNHEY, CDR2 SMNVEV, per germline (reference sequence). The CDR3 has 13 amino acids. CDR3 nucleotide sequence: TGTGCCAGCAGTTCGGTCAACTCCTACGAGCAGTACTTC. Protein sequence: CASSSVNSYEQYF.

This clone was counted between two and nine times. This chain connects TRBV9 to TRBJ1-1; no clear D. The length of the CDR3 is 16 residues. Trimming cost V 0 bases and J 4 bases, with 16 bases left between them. Germline CDR1 reads SGDLS; CDR2 reads YYNGEE. Here the CDR3 reads CASSVDWNPEATEAFF. For the CDR3, the DNA is TGTGCCAGCAGCGTAGATTGGAATCCGGAGGCCACTGAAGCTTTCTTT.

The chain links TRBV18 to TRBJ2-2, with D unclear. Germline CDR1 is KGHSH and CDR2 is LQKENI. The CDR3 loop spans 16 amino acids. Trimming cost V 6 bases and J 0 bases, with 14 bases left between them. The CDR3 sequence: CASSPIGPPNTGELFF. The CDR3 DNA reads TGTGCCAGCTCTCCTATTGGACCTCCGAACACCGGGGAGCTGTTTTTT.

The chain carries TRBV10-3 and TRBJ2-2, with 9 bases fitting TRBD1. CDR3 length: 16 amino acids. Germline CDR1 and CDR2: ENHRY and SYGVKD. Trimming cost V 9 bases and J 3 bases; bases outside gene matches: 11. The DNA for the CDR3 is TGTGCCATAACCCGAGGGACAGGGACGGACACCGGGGAGCTGTTTTTT. Amino acid sequence: CAITRGTGTDTGELFF.

This chain uses TRBV20-1 with TRBJ2-3; D gene ambiguous. The ends were cut back, 5 bases at V and 5 bases at J, with 8 bases in the middle. The germline V gene encodes CDR1 DFQATT and CDR2 SNEGSKA (reference sequence). The CDR3 runs to 11 residues. The CDR3 DNA reads as TGCAGTGCTGGCCCTCAAGATACGCAGTATTTT. It encodes CSAGPQDTQYF.

The V and J genes are TRBV28 and TRBJ1-4; no definite D call. Germline V gene lookup returns CDR1 MDHEN and CDR2 SYDVKM. Trimming left V 2 bases short and J 0 bases short, with 4 bases between. The CDR3 sequence is 14 residues long. The chain's CDR3 is CASSLRATNEKLFF. For the CDR3, the DNA is TGTGCCAGCAGTTTACGGGCAACTAATGAAAAACTGTTTTTT.

V gene TRBV9 combines with J gene TRBJ1-6; tentative D call: TRBD1 (5 bases). Trimming cost V 3 bases and J 8 bases, with 18 bases left between them. The CDR3 length is 16 residues. The germline V gene has CDR1 SGDLS and CDR2 YYNGEE. CDR3 DNA sequence: TGTGCCAGCAGCGCTCACAGGAATACCAGGGATTCACCCCTCCACTTT. Encoded protein: CASSAHRNTRDSPLHF.

A remark on this clone: The junction departs from the called germline gene at one end, perhaps through a read error. The CDR3 region is CASSPTTGYETQYF. CDR3 coding DNA: TGTGCTAGCAGCCCGACGACAGGGTACGAGACCCAGTACTTC. V and J are TRBV7-7 and TRBJ2-5, with TRBD1 matching 7 bases. The CDR3 extends over 14 amino acids. Germline-derived CDR1 and CDR2 are SSHAT and FNYEAQ (reference sequence).

This rearrangement joins TRBV6-6 to TRBJ1-5; TRBD1 aligns across 9 bases. Germline V lookup: CDR1 MNHNY, CDR2 SVGAGI (reference sequence). The CDR3 contains 15 residues. The V segment lost 8 bases and the J segment 6 bases; nucleotides outside the gene matches: 11. The CDR3 coding sequence is TGTGCCAGCGGTAAACAGGGGGCGCAGAGTCAGCCCCAGCATTTT. This gives the protein CASGKQGAQSQPQHF.

This clone was observed once. The genes are TRBV5-6 and TRBJ2-7; 7 nucleotides agree with TRBD1. The CDR3 totals 12 residues. V lost 4 bases, J lost 6 bases, and 4 bases stayed unmatched. Germline V gene data show CDR1 as SGHDT and CDR2 as YYEEEE. The CDR3 reads CASSTGVGEQYF. CDR3 DNA: TGTGCCAGCAGCACAGGGGTAGGCGAGCAGTACTTC.

The V gene is TRBV29-1, the J gene TRBJ1-1; a weak D match, TRBD1 (6 bases). V lost 4 bases, J lost 1 base, and 10 bases lay in between. Germline V gene data show CDR1 as SQVTM and CDR2 as ANQGSEA. This CDR3 has 13 residues. CDR3 residues: CSVARGGNTEAFF. The CDR3 region has the DNA TGCAGCGTTGCCAGGGGCGGGAACACTGAAGCTTTCTTT.

This chain connects TRBV10-2 to TRBJ2-3; D call uncertain. Germline lookup yields CDR1 WSHSY and CDR2 SAAADI. Trimming removed 4 bases from V and 8 bases from J, with 22 bases in between. This CDR3 has 16 residues. In DNA form, the CDR3 reads TGCGCCAGCAGTGCACAGAGAGCCCCGGGCGAGGCTACGCAGTATTTT. Amino acid sequence: CASSAQRAPGEATQYF.

This sequence joins TRBV5-4 and TRBJ2-7, with 8 bases fitting TRBD1. V trimming: 3 bases; J trimming: 6 bases; junction bases outside the gene matches: 5. The CDR3 runs to 13 residues. From germline, CDR1 is SGHNT and CDR2 YYREEE (reference sequence). The CDR3 reads CASSWPGTGEQYF. In DNA form, the CDR3 reads TGTGCCAGCAGCTGGCCCGGGACAGGCGAGCAGTACTTC.

The CDR3 nucleotides are TGCGCCAGCAGCTCGGGGGGAACGAACACCGGGGAGCTGTTTTTT. The encoded protein is CASSSGGTNTGELFF. This sequence joins TRBV5-1 and TRBJ2-2, with 7 bases fitting TRBD2. Germline values: CDR1 SGHRS, CDR2 YFSETQ. This CDR3 has 15 amino acids. The V gene end was trimmed by 3 bases and the J gene end by 0 bases; junction bases not matched to a gene: 2.

This chain links TRBV28 with TRBJ2-7; 8 bases are shared with TRBD1. Germline CDR1 reads MDHEN; CDR2 reads SYDVKM. V was clipped by 6 bases and J by 3 bases; unmatched bases: 10. The CDR3 covers 15 residues. CDR3 protein: CASRASRDRFYEQYF. The CDR3 bases are TGTGCCAGCAGGGCAAGTCGGGACAGGTTCTACGAGCAGTACTTC. Together with reference TRBV28 and TRBJ2-7, the CDR3 gives the full variable domain: DVKVTQSSRYLVKRTGEKVFLECVQDMDHENMFWYRQDPGLGLRLIYFSYDVKMKEKGDIPEGYSVSREKKERFSLILESASTNQTSMYLCASRASRDRFYEQYFGPGTRLTVT.

The chain combines TRBV4-3 with TRBJ2-3; the match to TRBD1 covers 8 bases. The CDR3 totals 16 residues. After removal of 2 bases from V and 0 bases from J, the junction contained 4 bases not matched to a gene. Germline CDR1 reads LGHNA; CDR2 reads YSLEER. The CDR3 region is CASSQRDRRSTDTQYF. In DNA, the CDR3 is TGCGCCAGCAGCCAAAGGGACAGGAGGAGCACAGATACGCAGTATTTT.

J is TRBJ1-1 and V is TRBV6-5; D possibly corresponds to TRBD1 (6 bases). This CDR3 comprises 13 residues. Germline values: CDR1 MNHEY, CDR2 SVGAGI. Trimming removed 3 bases from V and 5 bases from J, with 10 bases in between. The CDR3 DNA follows: TGTGCCAGCAGTTATGGGAGGGGGACTGAAGCTTTCTTT. Translated: CASSYGRGTEAFF.

The chain has TRBV18 and TRBJ1-5; 9 bases are shared with TRBD1. Trimming took 5 bases from V and 2 from J; bases not matched to a gene: 7. Germline CDR1 and CDR2: KGHSH and LQKENI. The CDR3 is 16 amino acids. The CDR3, as DNA: TGTGCCAGCTCATCAACAACAGGGGGCGGCAATCAGCCCCAGCATTTT. It is translated as CASSSTTGGGNQPQHF.

The chain couples TRBV6-1 to TRBJ2-5; D is unresolved. Germline values: CDR1 MNHNS, CDR2 SASEGT. The CDR3 covers 11 residues. V was clipped by 11 bases and J by 1 base, with 8 bases between them. The CDR3 is CAGFGQETQYF. The CDR3 nucleotides read TGTGCCGGCTTTGGCCAAGAGACCCAGTACTTC.